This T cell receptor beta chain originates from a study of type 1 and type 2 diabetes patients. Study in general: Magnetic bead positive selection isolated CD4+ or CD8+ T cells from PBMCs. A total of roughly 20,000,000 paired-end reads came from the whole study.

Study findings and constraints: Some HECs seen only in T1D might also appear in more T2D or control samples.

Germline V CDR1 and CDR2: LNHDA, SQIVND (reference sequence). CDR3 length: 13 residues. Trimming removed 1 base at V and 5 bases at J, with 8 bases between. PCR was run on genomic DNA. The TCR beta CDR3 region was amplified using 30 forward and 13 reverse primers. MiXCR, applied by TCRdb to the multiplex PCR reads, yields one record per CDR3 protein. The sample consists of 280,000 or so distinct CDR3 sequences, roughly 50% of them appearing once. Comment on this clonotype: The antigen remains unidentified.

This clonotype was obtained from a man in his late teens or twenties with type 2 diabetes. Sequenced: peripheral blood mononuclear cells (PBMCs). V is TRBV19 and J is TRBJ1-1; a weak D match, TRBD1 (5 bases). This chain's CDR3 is CASSIGGITEAFF. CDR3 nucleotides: TGTGCCAGTAGTATAGGGGGCATAACTGAAGCTTTCTTT.